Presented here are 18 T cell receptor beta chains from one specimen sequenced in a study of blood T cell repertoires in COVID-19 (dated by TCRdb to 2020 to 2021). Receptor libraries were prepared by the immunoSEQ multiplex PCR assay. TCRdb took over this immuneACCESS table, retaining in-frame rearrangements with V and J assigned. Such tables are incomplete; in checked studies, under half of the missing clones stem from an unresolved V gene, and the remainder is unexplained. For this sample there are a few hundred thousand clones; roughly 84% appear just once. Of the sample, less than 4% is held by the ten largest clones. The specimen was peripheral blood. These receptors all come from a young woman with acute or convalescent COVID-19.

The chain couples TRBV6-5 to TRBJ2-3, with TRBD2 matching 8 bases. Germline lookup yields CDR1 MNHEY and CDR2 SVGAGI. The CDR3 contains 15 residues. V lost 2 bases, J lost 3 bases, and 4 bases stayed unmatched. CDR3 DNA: TGTGCCAGCAGTTACCGAGCGGGAGTGACAGATACGCAGTATTTT. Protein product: CASSYRAGVTDTQYF.

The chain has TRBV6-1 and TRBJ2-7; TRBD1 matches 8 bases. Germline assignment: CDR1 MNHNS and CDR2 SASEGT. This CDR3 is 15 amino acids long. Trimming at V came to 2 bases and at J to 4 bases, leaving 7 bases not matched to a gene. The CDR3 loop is CASSELQGEDYEQYF. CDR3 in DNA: TGTGCCAGCAGTGAACTACAGGGGGAAGATTACGAGCAGTACTTC.

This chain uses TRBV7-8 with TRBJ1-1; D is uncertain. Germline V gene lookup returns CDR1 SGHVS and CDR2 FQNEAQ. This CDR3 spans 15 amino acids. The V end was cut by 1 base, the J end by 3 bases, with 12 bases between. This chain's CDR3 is CASSLDRDWDTEAFF. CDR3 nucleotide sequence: TGTGCCAGCAGCTTAGACAGAGATTGGGACACTGAAGCTTTCTTT.

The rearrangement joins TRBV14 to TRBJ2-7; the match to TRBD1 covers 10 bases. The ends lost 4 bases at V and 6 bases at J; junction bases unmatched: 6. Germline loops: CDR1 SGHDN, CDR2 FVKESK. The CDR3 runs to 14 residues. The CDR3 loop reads CASSRRDRGSEQYF. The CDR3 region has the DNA TGTGCCAGCAGCCGCCGGGACAGGGGATCCGAGCAGTACTTC. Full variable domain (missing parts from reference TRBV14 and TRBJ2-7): EAGVTQFPSHSVIEKGQTVTLRCDPISGHDNLYWYRRVMGKEIKFLLHFVKESKQDESGMPNNRFLAERTGGTYSTLKVQPAELEDSGVYFCASSRRDRGSEQYFGPGTRLTVT.

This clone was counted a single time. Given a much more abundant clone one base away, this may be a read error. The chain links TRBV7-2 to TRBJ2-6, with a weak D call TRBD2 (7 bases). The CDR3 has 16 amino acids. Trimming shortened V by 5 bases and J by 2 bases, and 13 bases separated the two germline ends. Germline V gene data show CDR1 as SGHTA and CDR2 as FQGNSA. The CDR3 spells CASSTWEGAGANVLTF. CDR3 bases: TGTGCCAGCAGCACTTGGGAGGGGGCTGGGGCCAACGTCCTGACTTTC. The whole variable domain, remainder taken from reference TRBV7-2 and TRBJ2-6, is GAGVSQSPSNKVTEKGKDVELRCDPISGHTALYWYRQSLGQGLEFLIYFQGNSAPDKSGLPSDRFSAERTGGSVSTLTIQRTQQEDSAVYLCASSTWEGAGANVLTFGAGSRLTVL.

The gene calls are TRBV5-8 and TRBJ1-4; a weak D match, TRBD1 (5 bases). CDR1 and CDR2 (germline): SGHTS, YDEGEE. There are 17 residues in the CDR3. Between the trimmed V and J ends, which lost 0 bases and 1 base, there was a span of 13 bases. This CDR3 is CASSLVMGGRTNEKLFF. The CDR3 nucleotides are TGTGCCAGCAGCTTGGTTATGGGGGGAAGAACTAATGAAAAACTGTTTTTT.

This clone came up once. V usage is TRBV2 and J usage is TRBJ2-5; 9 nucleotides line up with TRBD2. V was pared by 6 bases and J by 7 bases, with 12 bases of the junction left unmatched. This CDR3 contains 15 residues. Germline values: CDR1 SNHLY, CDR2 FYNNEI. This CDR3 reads CASRTGTSTVGTQYF. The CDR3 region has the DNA TGTGCCAGCAGGACCGGGACTAGCACGGTCGGGACCCAGTACTTC.

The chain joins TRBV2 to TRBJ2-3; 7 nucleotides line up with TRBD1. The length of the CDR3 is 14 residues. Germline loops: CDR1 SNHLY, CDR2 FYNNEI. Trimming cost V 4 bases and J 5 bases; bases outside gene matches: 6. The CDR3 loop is CASSGVGGRDTQYF. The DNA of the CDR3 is TGTGCCAGCAGTGGGGTAGGGGGCAGAGATACGCAGTATTTT.

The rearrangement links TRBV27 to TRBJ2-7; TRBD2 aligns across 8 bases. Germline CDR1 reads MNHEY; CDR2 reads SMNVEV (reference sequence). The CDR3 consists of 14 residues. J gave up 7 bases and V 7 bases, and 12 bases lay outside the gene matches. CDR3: CASTKSSGSWEQYF. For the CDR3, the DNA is TGTGCCAGCACCAAGTCAAGCGGGAGTTGGGAGCAGTACTTC.

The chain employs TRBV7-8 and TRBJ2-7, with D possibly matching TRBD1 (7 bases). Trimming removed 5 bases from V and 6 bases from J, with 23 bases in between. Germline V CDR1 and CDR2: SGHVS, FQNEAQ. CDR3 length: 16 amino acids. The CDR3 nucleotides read TGTGCCAGCAGCGAAAAACGCGTCAGGGGGGCTATCGAGCAGTACTTC. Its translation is CASSEKRVRGAIEQYF.

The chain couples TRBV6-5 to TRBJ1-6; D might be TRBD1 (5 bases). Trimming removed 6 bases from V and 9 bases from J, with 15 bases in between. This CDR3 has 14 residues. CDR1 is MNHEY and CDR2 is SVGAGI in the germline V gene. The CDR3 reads CASSRDSTASPLHF. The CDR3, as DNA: TGTGCCAGCAGCCGGGACTCCACGGCTTCACCCCTCCACTTT.

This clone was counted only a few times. The CDR3 loop reads CASSYSFNTGAWVSEAFF. The DNA for the CDR3 is TGTGCCAGCAGTTACTCCTTCAATACAGGGGCCTGGGTGTCTGAAGCTTTCTTT. This chain connects TRBV6-7 to TRBJ1-1; the match to TRBD1 covers 7 bases. TRBV6-7 is classed as an ORF, of uncertain function. This CDR3 is built from 18 residues. With 0 bases clipped from V and 6 bases from J, the junction kept 16 bases outside the gene matches.

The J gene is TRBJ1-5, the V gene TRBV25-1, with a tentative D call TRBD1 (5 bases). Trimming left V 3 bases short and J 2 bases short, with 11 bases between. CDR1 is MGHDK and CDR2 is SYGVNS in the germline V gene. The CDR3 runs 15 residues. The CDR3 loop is CASSDKGGGNQPQHF. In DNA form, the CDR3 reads TGTGCCAGCAGTGACAAGGGAGGGGGCAATCAGCCCCAGCATTTT.

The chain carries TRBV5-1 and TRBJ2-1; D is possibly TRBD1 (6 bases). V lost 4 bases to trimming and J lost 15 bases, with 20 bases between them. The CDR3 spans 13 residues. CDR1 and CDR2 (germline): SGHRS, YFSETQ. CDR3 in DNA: TGCGCCAGCAGCGTCGGACAGACCTCGTCCGGGTTCTTC. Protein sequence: CASSVGQTSSGFF.

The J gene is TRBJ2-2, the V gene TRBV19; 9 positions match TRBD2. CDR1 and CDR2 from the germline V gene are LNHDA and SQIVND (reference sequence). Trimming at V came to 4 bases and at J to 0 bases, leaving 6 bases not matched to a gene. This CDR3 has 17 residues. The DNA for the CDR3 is TGTGCCAGTAGTAGGGCTAGCGGGGCCGCGAACACCGGGGAGCTGTTTTTT. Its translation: CASSRASGAANTGELFF.

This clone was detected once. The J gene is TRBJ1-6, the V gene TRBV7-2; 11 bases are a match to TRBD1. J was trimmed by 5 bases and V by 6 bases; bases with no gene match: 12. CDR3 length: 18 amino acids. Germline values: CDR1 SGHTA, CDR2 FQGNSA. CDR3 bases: TGTGCCAGCAGACCCGGACAGGGGGCATCTTCGGATAATTCACCCCTCCACTTT. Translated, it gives CASRPGQGASSDNSPLHF.

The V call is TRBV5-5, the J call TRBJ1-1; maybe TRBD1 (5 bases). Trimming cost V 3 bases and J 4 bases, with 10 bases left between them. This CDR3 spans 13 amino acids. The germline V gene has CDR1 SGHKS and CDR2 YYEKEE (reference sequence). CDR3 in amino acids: CASSSVRGTEAFF. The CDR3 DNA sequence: TGTGCCAGCAGCTCCGTAAGGGGCACTGAAGCTTTCTTT.

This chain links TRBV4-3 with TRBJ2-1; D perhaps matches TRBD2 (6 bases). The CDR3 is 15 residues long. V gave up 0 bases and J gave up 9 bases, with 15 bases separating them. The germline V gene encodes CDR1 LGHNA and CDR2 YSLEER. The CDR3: CASSQDVAELGEQFF. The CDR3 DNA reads TGCGCCAGCAGCCAAGATGTAGCGGAATTGGGTGAGCAGTTCTTC.